This is a list of T cell receptor beta chains from one sample in a study of radiation and T cells in renal cell carcinoma. Clones were read by immunoSEQ multiplex PCR, and TCRdb kept only the in-frame ones, dropping some. The sample has about 150,000 clones; around 89% are singletons. The sample consisted of blood, taken from a patient whose treatment included radiotherapy and nephrectomy. The receptors were gathered from a woman aged 70-85 years with renal cell carcinoma. The CDR3 runs from the conserved cysteine through the conserved F or W. A D gene is named only where the DNA matches it firmly. Rows may omit the clone size; those that give it use once, few, many or a size class.

-	-	TRBJ1-2	TRBV19	CASSTPPSKGGGFGYTF	TGTGCCAGTAGTACCCCCCCCTCGAAGGGGGGCGGATTTGGCTACACCTTC
TRBD2	-	TRBJ2-7	TRBV28	CASHATGLAGGSTYEQYF	TGTGCCAGCCACGCCACGGGACTAGCGGGGGGGTCAACCTACGAGCAGTACTTC
-	-	TRBJ1-2	TRBV28	CASERDSLGGYTF	TGTGCCAGCGAGCGAGACTCATTGGGTGGCTACACCTTC
-	few	TRBJ2-2	TRBV2	CASRDDIGDTGELFF	TGTGCCAGCAGGGACGACATCGGGGACACCGGGGAGCTGTTTTTT
-	once	TRBJ2-5	TRBV7-6	CASSSVSIQETQYF	TGTGCCAGCAGCTCGGTCAGTATTCAAGAGACCCAGTACTTC
-	-	TRBJ2-3	TRBV7-8	CASSLGRQGLIDTQYF	TGTGCCAGCAGCTTAGGGAGGCAGGGGCTTATAGATACGCAGTATTTT
-	-	TRBJ2-7	TRBV4-3	CASSQGPGSGREQYF	TGCGCCAGCAGCCAAGGGCCGGGCTCCGGGCGCGAGCAGTACTTC
-	-	TRBJ2-7	TRBV5-1	CASQLRDSPGHEQYF	TGCGCCAGCCAACTCCGGGACTCCCCGGGACACGAGCAGTACTTC
-	-	TRBJ1-6	TRBV2	CASSADGRIGPLHF	TGTGCCAGCAGTGCGGACGGCCGTATCGGTCCCCTCCACTTT
TRBD1	-	TRBJ1-5	TRBV19	CASRGTGGTHGNQPQHF	TGTGCCAGTAGAGGGACAGGGGGTACACATGGCAATCAGCCCCAGCATTTT
-	-	TRBJ2-7	TRBV5-1	CASSPVGEQYF	TGCGCCAGCAGCCCGGTGGGGGAGCAGTACTTC
TRBD2	-	TRBJ2-4	TRBV30	CAWRSGGKNIQYF	TGTGCCTGGAGATCGGGGGGTAAAAACATTCAGTACTTC
TRBD2	-	TRBJ2-1	TRBV19	CASSIALAGGYNEQFF	TGTGCCAGTAGTATCGCCTTGGCGGGGGGCTACAATGAGCAGTTCTTC
TRBD1	-	TRBJ2-7	TRBV5-5	CASSLRGLGDPWEQYF	TGTGCCAGCAGCTTGAGGGGGCTGGGGGACCCTTGGGAGCAGTACTTC
TRBD1	-	TRBJ1-2	TRBV19	CASSTDRGASNYGYTF	TGTGCCAGTAGTACAGACAGGGGCGCTTCCAACTATGGCTACACCTTC
TRBD2	-	TRBJ2-4	TRBV7-2	CASVAGGGKNIQYF	TGTGCCAGTGTAGCGGGGGGCGGAAAAAACATTCAGTACTTC
-	-	TRBJ2-1	TRBV7-9	CASSLAETVSYNEQFF	TGTGCCAGCAGCTTAGCCGAGACGGTCTCCTACAATGAGCAGTTCTTC
-	-	TRBJ1-1	TRBV28	CASLSGVATFF	TGTGCCAGCCTTTCAGGGGTTGCGACTTTCTTT
-	-	TRBJ1-2	TRBV7-9	CASSPYGGGYGYTF	TGTGCCAGCAGCCCCTACGGGGGGGGCTATGGCTACACCTTC
-	-	TRBJ2-2	TRBV5-1	CASSPRQTNTGELFF	TGCGCCAGCAGCCCCCGACAGACGAACACCGGGGAGCTGTTTTTT
TRBD1	-	TRBJ1-6	TRBV28	CASTPVGQIYNSPLHF	TGTGCCAGCACCCCTGTGGGACAGATATATAATTCACCCCTCCACTTT
TRBD1	once	TRBJ1-6	TRBV9	CASSTQGDNSPLHF	TGTGCCAGCAGCACTCAGGGGGATAATTCACCCCTCCACTTT
-	few	TRBJ2-3	TRBV27	CASSLLRGSDTQYF	TGTGCCAGCAGTTTACTGCGAGGATCAGATACGCAGTATTTT
TRBD2	-	TRBJ2-5	TRBV28	CASSFRGRVQYF	TGTGCCAGCAGTTTCCGGGGGAGGGTCCAGTACTTC
TRBD2	-	TRBJ2-3	TRBV5-1	CASSFLAGGPDTQYF	TGCGCCAGCAGCTTTCTAGCGGGGGGGCCGGATACGCAGTATTTT
-	-	TRBJ1-3	TRBV5-4	CASSVDIRSGNTIYF	TGTGCCAGCAGCGTGGACATCCGCTCTGGAAACACCATATATTTT
-	-	TRBJ2-1	TRBV5-6	CASSLDIAVGGREQFF	TGTGCCAGCAGCTTAGATATAGCCGTAGGGGGTCGGGAGCAGTTCTTC
TRBD1	-	TRBJ1-6	TRBV7-8	CASSSQTGHNSPLHF	TGTGCCAGCAGCTCGCAGACAGGGCACAATTCACCCCTCCACTTT
-	-	TRBJ1-2	TRBV18	CASSRGYGDYGYTF	TGTGCCAGCTCCCGGGGGTACGGGGACTATGGCTACACCTTC
-	-	TRBJ2-5	TRBV25-1	CASSEEETQYF	TGTGCCAGCAGTGAAGAAGAGACCCAGTACTTC
TRBD2	-	TRBJ2-5	TRBV30	CAWTDGGGQETQYF	TGTGCCTGGACGGATGGGGGGGGGCAAGAGACCCAGTACTTC
-	-	TRBJ1-5	TRBV19	CASSTHGGGQGYQPQHF	TGTGCCAGTAGTACACATGGAGGGGGGCAGGGCTATCAGCCCCAGCATTTT
-	-	TRBJ2-4	TRBV5-6	CASSLRDFKNIQYF	TGTGCCAGCAGCTTGCGGGATTTCAAAAACATTCAGTACTTC
-	few	TRBJ1-1	TRBV4-1	CASSQGGGGVGFF	TGCGCCAGCAGCCAAGGGGGAGGGGGAGTGGGTTTCTTT
-	-	TRBJ1-2	TRBV10-3	CAISEVDYGYTF	TGTGCCATCAGTGAGGTGGACTATGGCTACACCTTC
-	-	TRBJ1-2	TRBV2	CASSEGTDYGYTF	TGTGCCAGCAGTGAAGGGACAGACTATGGCTACACCTTC
TRBD1	-	TRBJ2-5	TRBV28	CASAPGGQGQETQYF	TGTGCCAGCGCTCCAGGGGGACAGGGCCAAGAGACCCAGTACTTC
-	once	TRBJ2-1	TRBV11-3	CASSLKGLNEQFF	TGTGCCAGCAGCTTGAAGGGACTGAATGAGCAGTTCTTC
-	-	TRBJ1-6	TRBV14	CASSQAQGQNSPLHF	TGTGCCAGCAGCCAGGCGCAGGGCCAAAATTCACCCCTCCACTTT
-	-	TRBJ1-1	TRBV14	CASSQDSVRVDTEAFF	TGTGCCAGCAGCCAAGATTCGGTCAGGGTGGACACTGAAGCTTTCTTT
TRBD1	once	TRBJ2-7	TRBV6-1	CASSHRDRSHEQYF	TGTGCCAGCAGTCACCGGGACAGGAGTCACGAGCAGTACTTC
TRBD1	-	TRBJ1-1	TRBV10-2	CASSEQGAGNTEAFF	TGCGCCAGCAGTGAGCAGGGGGCCGGGAACACTGAAGCTTTCTTT
TRBD2	-	TRBJ2-1	TRBV10-2	CASTVTSGGPGQFF	TGCGCCAGCACCGTGACTAGCGGGGGGCCGGGGCAGTTCTTC
-	once	TRBJ2-5	TRBV29-1	CSVERWGRETQYF	TGCAGCGTTGAAAGATGGGGGAGGGAGACCCAGTACTTC
-	-	TRBJ1-4	TRBV7-6	CASSLVNRANNEKLFF	TGTGCCAGCAGCTTAGTAAACAGAGCCAATAATGAAAAACTGTTTTTT
-	-	TRBJ2-7	TRBV7-8	CASSLGRGQWEQYF	TGTGCCAGCAGCTTAGGTCGGGGCCAGTGGGAGCAGTACTTC
TRBD2	-	TRBJ2-5	TRBV4-3	CASSQWGPGGRKTQYF	TGCGCCAGCAGCCAGTGGGGCCCGGGGGGGAGGAAGACCCAGTACTTC
-	-	TRBJ2-5	TRBV28	CASSLPRGTPTYLGETQYF	TGTGCCAGCAGTTTGCCCCGAGGGACTCCCACTTACCTTGGGGAGACCCAGTACTTC
-	-	TRBJ2-2	TRBV27	CASSLFFWGSGTGELFF	TGTGCCAGCAGTTTATTTTTTTGGGGGAGCGGCACCGGGGAGCTGTTTTTT
-	-	TRBJ2-7	TRBV6-5	CASRPTAYSYEQYF	TGTGCCAGCAGACCGACAGCCTACTCCTACGAGCAGTACTTC
-	-	TRBJ2-1	TRBV6-4	CASSDYRGGNEQFF	TGTGCCAGCAGTGATTACAGGGGGGGAAATGAGCAGTTCTTC
-	-	TRBJ2-7	TRBV4-2	CASSAGTASYEQYF	TGTGCCAGCAGCGCCGGCACAGCCTCCTACGAGCAGTACTTC
-	once	TRBJ2-1	TRBV5-1	CASSSGSRGDNEQFF	TGCGCCAGCAGCTCGGGTAGCAGAGGGGACAATGAGCAGTTCTTC
TRBD1	-	TRBJ2-2	TRBV19	CASNDRGDTGELFF	TGTGCCAGTAACGACAGGGGTGACACCGGGGAGCTGTTTTTT